Sequencing of this T cell receptor (beta chain) was carried out in a study of blood T cell repertoires in COVID-19 (dated by TCRdb to 2018 to 2020). With respect to the entire study: The collaborator samples originated in the United States, Italy and Spain and spanned the acute and convalescent phases of COVID-19. The material from the prospective study consisted of cDNA or gDNA derived from T cells, B-cell-depleted T cells, or PBMCs. Deeply sampled blood TCRbeta repertoires from subjects exposed to, actively infected with, or recovered from COVID-19 were included in the dataset. The repertoires were released in a freely available public database intended as a resource for research on the immune response to SARS-CoV-2. Samples came from the ongoing ImmuneRACE study (first 160 participants) plus 1,254 subjects from 6 global collaborators. A de-identified subject ID, COVID-19 status, age in years and sex were almost always included in the sample metadata. HLA class I and class II types, where available, came from metadata supplied by the sample provider rather than from assay-based typing. Study-level results and caveats: How much clinical and demographic metadata was included differed by source and by participant, and the metadata was provided uncurated.

At one collaborating source in Seattle, patients were enrolled during active infection and were followed longitudinally through the course of disease. Each collaborating institution followed its own protocols to collect whole blood in K2EDTA tubes. Collaborator samples were shipped for TCRbeta analysis as frozen whole blood, isolated PBMCs, or DNA extracted from either sample type. Remarks on this clone: What antigen it recognizes has not been identified. No base quality information exists; no much larger clone differs at one position.

CDR1 and CDR2 are drawn from the germline V gene (reference sequence): MNHEY, SMNVEV. Spanning cysteine to phenylalanine, the CDR3 consists of 13 amino acids. Just the 39-base CDR3 DNA is kept, in frame starting at base 1. V gives up 5 bases and J gives up 6 bases, and the segment between their germline ends measures 11 bases. TCRbeta CDR3 regions were amplified from genomic DNA by means of the immunoSEQ Assay, a bias-controlled multiplex PCR. The study's own analysis went as follows. Nucleated cell counts per sample were estimated from amplification of reference gene primers within the assay. To quantify the absolute abundance of each unique TCRbeta CDR3 rearrangement, sequence reads were collapsed and filtered. Productive Simpson clonality was computed per sample as the square root of Simpson's diversity index over productive rearrangements. This immuneACCESS table, as held by TCRdb, lists in-frame sequences with V and J called but not all clones. Of the missing ones, under half trace to an unresolved V gene in checked studies; the others have no known cause. From that table come the V and J calls and clone size; the DNA was used to work out D and trimming. The sample data list 410,000 or so clones, and about nine tenths of these were observed just once. Clones ranked in the top ten supply around 1.5% of the sample.

The source material was peripheral blood. This TCR was sampled from a woman aged 40 to 55 with COVID-19, enrolled during active disease. The chain was built from TRBV27 and TRBJ1-5; no D segment can be confidently identified. For the CDR3, the sequence is CASSPASTQPQHF. The DNA reads TGTGCCAGCAGTCCTGCTAGTACTCAGCCCCAGCATTTT.